Described below is a single TCR beta chain sequence and its context. This specimen comes from a study of T cell clonality in common variable immunodeficiency. Assay: immunoSEQ multiplex PCR; the TCRdb copy retains only in-frame clones and omits some. This sample has 30,000 to 40,000 clones, each found more than once. The source is a person aged 18-70 years in good health. Sequencing was done on a sample of peripheral blood mononuclear cells.

The CDR3 region is CASKSESGANVLFF. The CDR3 bases that were read are TGTGCCAGCAAGTCCGAATCTGGGGCCAACGTG. The chain recombines TRBV2 with TRBJ2-2, with D tentatively TRBD1 (5 bases). Sequencing ends 3 residues short of the CDR3 end; the germline J gene provides the rest. Germline CDR1 and CDR2: SNHLY and FYNNEI. The CDR3 consists of 14 residues. Complete variable domain (other parts from reference TRBV2 and TRBJ2-2): EPEVTQTPSHQVTQMGQEVILRCVPISNHLYFYWYRQILGQKVEFLVSFYNNEISEKSEIFDDQFSVERPDGSNFTLKIRSTKLEDSAMYFCASKSESGANVLFFGEGSRLTVL.